This passage covers 8 T cell receptor beta chains from one sample sequenced in a study of T-cell reconstitution after alpha-beta-depleted transplantation in children. Unique molecular identifiers were incorporated into the prepared TCRbeta library. TCRdb fed the PCR reads into MiXCR, producing one record per CDR3 protein. The sample has about 610,000 distinct CDR3 sequences, about 10% seen once; the top ten hold less than 4.5%. The specimen comprised PBMCs from the stem cell graft donor, sampled from the stem cell graft. These TCRs come from a human donor who donated a stem cell graft to a child with acute myeloid leukemia.

This clonotype has at least ten counts. The chain has TRBV6-5 and TRBJ2-1; 10 bases are shared with TRBD2. CDR1 is MNHEY, CDR2 SVGAGI, per germline. V trimming: 8 bases; J trimming: 7 bases; junction bases outside the gene matches: 8. The CDR3 loop spans 14 amino acids. The CDR3 here is CASLSGRNLNEQFF. CDR3 nucleotides: TGTGCCAGCCTTAGCGGGAGGAATTTGAATGAGCAGTTCTTC.

The chain joins TRBV14 to TRBJ2-5, with D possibly matching TRBD2 (6 bases). V shed 1 base and J shed 4 bases, with 13 bases lying between them. The CDR3 runs to 15 residues. From germline, CDR1 is SGHDN and CDR2 FVKESK. The CDR3 DNA sequence: TGTGCCAGCAGCCAAGTGGCGGGATTAAGAGAGACCCAGTACTTC. Translating gives CASSQVAGLRETQYF. Looking up the rest from reference TRBV14 and TRBJ2-5 gives the full variable domain: EAGVTQFPSHSVIEKGQTVTLRCDPISGHDNLYWYRRVMGKEIKFLLHFVKESKQDESGMPNNRFLAERTGGTYSTLKVQPAELEDSGVYFCASSQVAGLRETQYFGPGTRLLVL.

This clonotype was picked up a small number of times. The gene calls are TRBV2 and TRBJ2-5; D is ambiguous. The germline V gene encodes CDR1 SNHLY and CDR2 FYNNEI. V lost 1 base, J lost 1 base, and 7 bases lay in between. The length of the CDR3 is 14 residues. The CDR3 nucleotides read TGTGCCAGCAGTGAAGGCACACTCCAAGAGACCCAGTACTTC. This translates into CASSEGTLQETQYF.

This clonotype was detected a few times. DNA for the CDR3: TGCAGTGCTAGAAGCAGGGAGGACTATGGCTACACCTTC. Translating it yields CSARSREDYGYTF. This sequence joins TRBV20-1 and TRBJ1-2; D may be TRBD1 (5 bases). The V and J ends lost 2 bases and 3 bases respectively, with 10 bases between them. The CDR3 has 13 residues. CDR1 and CDR2 from the germline V gene are DFQATT and SNEGSKA (reference sequence).

This chain uses TRBV29-1 with TRBJ1-2; D is perhaps TRBD1 (6 bases). This CDR3 has 13 amino acids. CDR1 and CDR2 from the germline V gene are SQVTM and ANQGSEA. Trimming removed 0 bases at V and 8 bases at J, with 13 bases between. DNA for the CDR3: TGCAGCGTTGAAGATAACGGGGGCTCGGGCTACACCTTC. This gives the protein CSVEDNGGSGYTF.

In this sample, this clonotype turned up a few times. This chain uses TRBV6-1 with TRBJ1-1; D may be TRBD1 (6 bases). The germline V gene encodes CDR1 MNHNS and CDR2 SASEGT. This CDR3 contains 14 residues. The V end lost 11 bases, the J end lost 5 bases, and 21 bases lay between the germline ends. This chain's CDR3 is CAAKTGERRTEAFF. Written as DNA, the CDR3 is TGTGCCGCCAAGACAGGCGAAAGAAGGACTGAAGCTTTCTTT.

The chain links TRBV20-1 to TRBJ2-6; TRBD1 aligns across 11 bases. CDR1 DFQATT and CDR2 SNEGSKA come from the germline V gene (reference sequence). V trimming: 0 bases; J trimming: 4 bases; junction bases outside the gene matches: 8. The CDR3 has 18 amino acids. CDR3 in DNA: TGCAGTGCTAGAGATCGGACAGGGGGCGCGGGAGGGGCCAACGTCCTGACTTTC. Encoded protein: CSARDRTGGAGGANVLTF.

Only a few counts were recorded for this clonotype. The chain links TRBV18 to TRBJ2-1, with D maybe TRBD2 (6 bases). CDR1 KGHSH and CDR2 LQKENI come from the germline V gene. Trimming took 4 bases from V and 4 from J, leaving 14 bases between them. The CDR3 has 15 amino acids. Here the CDR3 reads CASSRDSGKYNEQFF. In DNA form, the CDR3 reads TGTGCCAGCTCACGGGATAGCGGAAAATACAATGAGCAGTTCTTC. The full variable domain, in which reference TRBV18 and TRBJ2-1 provide the parts outside the CDR3, is NAGVMQNPRHLVRRRGQEARLRCSPMKGHSHVYWYRQLPEEGLKFMVYLQKENIIDESGMPKERFSAEFPKEGPSILRIQQVVRGDSAAYFCASSRDSGKYNEQFFGPGTRLTVL.